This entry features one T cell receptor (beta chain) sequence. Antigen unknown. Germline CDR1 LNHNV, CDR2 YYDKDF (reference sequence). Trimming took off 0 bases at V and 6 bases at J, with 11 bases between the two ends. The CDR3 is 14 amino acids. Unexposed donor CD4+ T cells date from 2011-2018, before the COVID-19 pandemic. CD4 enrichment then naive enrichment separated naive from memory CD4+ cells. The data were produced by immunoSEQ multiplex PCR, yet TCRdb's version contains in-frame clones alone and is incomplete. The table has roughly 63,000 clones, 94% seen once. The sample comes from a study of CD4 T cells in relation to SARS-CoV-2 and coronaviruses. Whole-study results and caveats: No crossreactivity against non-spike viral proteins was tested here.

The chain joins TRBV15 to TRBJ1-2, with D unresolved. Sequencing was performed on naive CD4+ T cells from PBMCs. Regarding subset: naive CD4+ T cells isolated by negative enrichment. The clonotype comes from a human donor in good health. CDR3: CATSRDRQANGYTF. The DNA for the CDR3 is TGTGCCACCAGCAGAGATCGGCAGGCCAATGGCTACACCTTC.